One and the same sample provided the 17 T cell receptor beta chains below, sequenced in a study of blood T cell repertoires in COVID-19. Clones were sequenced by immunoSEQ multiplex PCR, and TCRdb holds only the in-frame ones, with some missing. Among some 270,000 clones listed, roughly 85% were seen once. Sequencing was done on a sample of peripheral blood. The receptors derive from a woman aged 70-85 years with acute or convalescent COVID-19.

The DNA for the CDR3 is TGTGCCAGCTCACCACCGGGTGCGCGGCCATCTGGAGCTTTCTTT. Protein product: CASSPPGARPSGAFF. The rearrangement uses TRBV18 and TRBJ1-1; no clear D. V shed 0 bases and J shed 10 bases, with 18 bases lying between them. The CDR3 length is 15 residues. Per the germline V gene, CDR1 is KGHSH and CDR2 is LQKENI.

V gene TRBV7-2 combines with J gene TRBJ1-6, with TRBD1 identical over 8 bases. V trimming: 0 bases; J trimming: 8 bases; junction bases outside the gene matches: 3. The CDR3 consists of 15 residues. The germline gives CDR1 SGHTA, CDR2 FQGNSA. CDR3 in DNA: TGTGCCAGCAGCTTAGCAGGACAGGGTTATTCACCCCTCCACTTT. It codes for CASSLAGQGYSPLHF.

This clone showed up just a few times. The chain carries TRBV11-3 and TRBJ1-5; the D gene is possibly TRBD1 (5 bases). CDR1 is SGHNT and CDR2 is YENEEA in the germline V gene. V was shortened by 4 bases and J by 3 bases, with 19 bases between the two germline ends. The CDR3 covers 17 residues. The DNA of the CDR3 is TGTGCCAGCAGCTCGAAAAAACAGGCCCCTCTCAATCAGCCCCAGCATTTT. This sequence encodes CASSSKKQAPLNQPQHF.

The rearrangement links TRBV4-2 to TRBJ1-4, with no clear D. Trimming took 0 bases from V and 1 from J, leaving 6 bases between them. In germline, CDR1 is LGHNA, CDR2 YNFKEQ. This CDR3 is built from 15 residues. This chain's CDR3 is CASSQDEVTNEKLFF. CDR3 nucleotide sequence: TGTGCCAGCAGCCAAGATGAGGTAACTAATGAAAAACTGTTTTTT.

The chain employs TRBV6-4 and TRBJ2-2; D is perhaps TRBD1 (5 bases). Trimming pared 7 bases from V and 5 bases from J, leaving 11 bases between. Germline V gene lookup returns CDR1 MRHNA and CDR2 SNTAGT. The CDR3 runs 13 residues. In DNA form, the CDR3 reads TGTGCCAGCATGGGGCCTAGAACCGGGGAGCTGTTTTTT. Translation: CASMGPRTGELFF.

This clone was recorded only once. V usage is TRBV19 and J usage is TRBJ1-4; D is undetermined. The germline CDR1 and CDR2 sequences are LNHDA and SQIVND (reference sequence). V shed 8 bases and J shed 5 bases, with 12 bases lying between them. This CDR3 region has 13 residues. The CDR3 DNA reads TGTGCCAGTCTACGGACTGGGAATGAAAAACTGTTTTTT. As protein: CASLRTGNEKLFF.

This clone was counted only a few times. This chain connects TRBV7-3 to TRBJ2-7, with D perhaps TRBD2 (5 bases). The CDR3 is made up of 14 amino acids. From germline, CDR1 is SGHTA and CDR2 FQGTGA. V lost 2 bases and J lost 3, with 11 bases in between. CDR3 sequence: CASSLGTGNYEQYF. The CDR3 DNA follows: TGTGCCAGCAGCTTAGGTACGGGAAACTACGAGCAGTACTTC. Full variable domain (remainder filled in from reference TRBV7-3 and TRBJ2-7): GAGVSQTPSNKVTEKGKYVELRCDPISGHTALYWYRQSLGQGPEFLIYFQGTGAADDSGLPNDRFFAVRPEGSVSTLKIQRTERGDSAVYLCASSLGTGNYEQYFGPGTRLTVT.

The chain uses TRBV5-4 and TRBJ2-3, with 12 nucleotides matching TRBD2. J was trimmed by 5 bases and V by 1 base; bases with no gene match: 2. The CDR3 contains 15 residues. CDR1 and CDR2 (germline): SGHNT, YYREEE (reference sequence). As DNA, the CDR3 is TGTGCCAGCAGCTTGAGGACTAGCGGGAAAGATACGCAGTATTTT. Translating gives CASSLRTSGKDTQYF. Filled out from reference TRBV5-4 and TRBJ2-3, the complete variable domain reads ETGVTQSPTHLIKTRGQQVTLRCSSQSGHNTVSWYQQALGQGPQFIFQYYREEENGRGNFPPRFSGLQFPNYSSELNVNALELDDSALYLCASSLRTSGKDTQYFGPGTRLTVL.

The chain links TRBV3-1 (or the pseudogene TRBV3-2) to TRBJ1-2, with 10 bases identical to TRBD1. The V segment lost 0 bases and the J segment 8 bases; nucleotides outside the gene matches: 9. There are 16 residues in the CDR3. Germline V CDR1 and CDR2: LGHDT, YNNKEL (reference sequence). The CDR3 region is CASSQDNRQGALGYTF. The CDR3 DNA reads TGTGCCAGCAGCCAAGATAATCGACAGGGGGCGTTAGGCTACACCTTC.

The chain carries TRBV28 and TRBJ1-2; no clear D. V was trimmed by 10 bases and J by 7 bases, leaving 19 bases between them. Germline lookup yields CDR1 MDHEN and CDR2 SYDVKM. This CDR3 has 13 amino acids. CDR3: CATPDTRFGGYTF. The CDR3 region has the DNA TGTGCCACCCCAGACACCCGGTTTGGTGGCTACACCTTC.

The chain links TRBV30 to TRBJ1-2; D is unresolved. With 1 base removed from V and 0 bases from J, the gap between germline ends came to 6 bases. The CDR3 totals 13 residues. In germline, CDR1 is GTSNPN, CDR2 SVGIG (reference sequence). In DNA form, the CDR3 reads TGTGCCTGGAGTGATGCGGCTAACTATGGCTACACCTTC. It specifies CAWSDAANYGYTF.

The CDR3 bases are TGTGCCAGCAGCCAGGGAGCTCGGCTGTTTTTT. It specifies CASSQGARLFF. The chain joins TRBV3-1 (or the pseudogene TRBV3-2) to TRBJ1-4; D unclear. The CDR3 runs 11 residues. CDR1 is LGHDT, CDR2 YNNKEL, per germline (reference sequence). V lost 3 bases and J 14 bases, leaving 10 bases between the germline ends.

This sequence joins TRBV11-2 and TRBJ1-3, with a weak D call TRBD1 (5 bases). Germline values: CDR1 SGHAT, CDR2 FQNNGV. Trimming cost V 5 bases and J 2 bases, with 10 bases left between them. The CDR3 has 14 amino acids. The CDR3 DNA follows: TGTGCCAGCAGCATCGAGACAGCTGGAAACACCATATATTTT. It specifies CASSIETAGNTIYF.

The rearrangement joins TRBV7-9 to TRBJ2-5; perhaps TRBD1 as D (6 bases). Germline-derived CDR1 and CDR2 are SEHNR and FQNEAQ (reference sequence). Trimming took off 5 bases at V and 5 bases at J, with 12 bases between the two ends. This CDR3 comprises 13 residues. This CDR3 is CASSPVGAETQYF. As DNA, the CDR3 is TGTGCCAGCAGCCCCGTGGGGGCGGAGACCCAGTACTTC.

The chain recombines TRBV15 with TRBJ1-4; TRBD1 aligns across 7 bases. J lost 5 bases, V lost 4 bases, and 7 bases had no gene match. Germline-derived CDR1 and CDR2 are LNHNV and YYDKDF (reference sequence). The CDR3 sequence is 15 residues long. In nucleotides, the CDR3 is TGTGCCACCAGCACTGGACAGGCCTTAAATGAAAAACTGTTTTTT. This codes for CATSTGQALNEKLFF.

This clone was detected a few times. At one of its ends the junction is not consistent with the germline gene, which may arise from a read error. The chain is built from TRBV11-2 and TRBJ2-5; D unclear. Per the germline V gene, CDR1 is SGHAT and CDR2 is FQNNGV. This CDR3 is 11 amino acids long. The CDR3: CASSNQETQYF. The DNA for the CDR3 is TGTGCCAGCAGCAACCAGGAGACCCAGTACTTC.

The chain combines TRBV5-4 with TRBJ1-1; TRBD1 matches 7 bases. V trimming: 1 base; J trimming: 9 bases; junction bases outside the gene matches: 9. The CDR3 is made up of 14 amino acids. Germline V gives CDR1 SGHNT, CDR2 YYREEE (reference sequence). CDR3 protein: CASSLKGAGGKAFF. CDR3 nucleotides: TGTGCCAGCAGCTTGAAGGGGGCGGGAGGAAAAGCTTTCTTT.